The 30 T cell receptor beta chains in this list originate from one sample, sequenced in a study of control samples from healthy donors and cancer patients. Clones were read by immunoSEQ multiplex PCR, and TCRdb kept only the in-frame ones, dropping some. Found here are around 130,000 clones, around nine tenths of them singletons; the top ten hold roughly 3.2%. Sequenced: blood. Every receptor here comes from a man between 45 and 60 years old in good health.

Of note for this clone: An end of the junction does not agree with germline; a read error may underlie this. V gene TRBV7-7 combines with J gene TRBJ2-2; D may be TRBD2 (6 bases). The CDR3 has 14 amino acids. The germline V gene encodes CDR1 SSHAT and CDR2 FNYEAQ (reference sequence). The CDR3 protein is CASSSVGGTGELFF. In nucleotides, the CDR3 is TGTGCTAGCAGCTCGGTGGGGGGCACCGGGGAGCTGTTTTTT.

V gene TRBV9 combines with J gene TRBJ2-5; TRBD2 might be the D (6 bases). V was cut by 1 base and J by 5 bases, with 24 bases left in between. Per the germline V gene, CDR1 is SGDLS and CDR2 is YYNGEE. The CDR3 length is 18 residues. The CDR3 sequence is CASSVTWRGGQRGETQYF. CDR3 DNA: TGTGCCAGCAGCGTAACTTGGAGGGGAGGCCAACGTGGGGAGACCCAGTACTTC.

With regard to this clone: Other DNA sequences in the sample encode the same CDR3. This sequence joins TRBV5-4 and TRBJ2-7; the D gene is possibly TRBD2 (6 bases). Germline V gene lookup returns CDR1 SGHNT and CDR2 YYREEE (reference sequence). With 0 bases removed from V and 0 bases from J, the gap between germline ends came to 7 bases. The CDR3 spans 14 residues. The CDR3 loop is CASSLGRGSYEQYF. Written as DNA, the CDR3 is TGTGCCAGCAGCTTGGGGCGGGGCTCCTACGAGCAGTACTTC.

CDR3 loop: CASSQERKGQGISGNTIYF. The CDR3 bases are TGCGCCAGCAGCCAGGAACGGAAAGGACAGGGCATCTCTGGAAACACCATATATTTT. J is TRBJ1-3 and V is TRBV4-1; TRBD1 matches at 8 bases. Germline CDR1 reads MGHRA; CDR2 reads YSYEKL. The CDR3 spans 19 residues. The trim removed 3 bases at V and 0 bases at J, leaving 13 bases unmatched.

V is TRBV19 and J is TRBJ2-1; 11 bases fit TRBD2. Per germline, CDR1 LNHDA and CDR2 SQIVND (reference sequence). This CDR3 is built from 18 residues. J lost 1 base, V lost 10 bases, and 15 bases had no gene match. This CDR3 reads CATGNSGGAGFSYNEQFF. The CDR3 DNA reads as TGTGCCACCGGGAATAGCGGGGGGGCCGGGTTTTCCTACAATGAGCAGTTCTTC.

The table lists this clone with a count of one. This chain links TRBV19 with TRBJ1-2; D gene uncertain. V was trimmed by 1 base and J by 5 bases, leaving 20 bases between them. Per germline, CDR1 LNHDA and CDR2 SQIVND (reference sequence). CDR3 length: 17 residues. The CDR3 coding sequence is TGTGCCAGTAGTATAGTGACCGGAAGGAAGAGAATGTATGGCTACACCTTC. Protein product: CASSIVTGRKRMYGYTF.

The chain couples TRBV7-9 to TRBJ2-2; D is undetermined. CDR1 SEHNR and CDR2 FQNEAQ come from the germline V gene (reference sequence). V lost 0 bases and J lost 6, with 8 bases in between. CDR3 length: 14 amino acids. In DNA, the CDR3 is TGTGCCAGCAGCTTAGCTGGGATTGCCGGGGAGCTGTTTTTT. Its translation: CASSLAGIAGELFF.

V and J are TRBV7-8 and TRBJ2-7, with TRBD1 identical over 7 bases. V shed 6 bases and J 6 bases; nucleotides not matched to a gene: 8. The germline CDR1 and CDR2 sequences are SGHVS and FQNEAQ. This CDR3 spans 13 amino acids. CDR3 loop: CASRFRQGGEQYF. The CDR3 bases are TGTGCCAGCAGATTTCGACAGGGTGGCGAGCAGTACTTC.

The J gene is TRBJ1-2, the V gene TRBV5-1; no clear D gene. The V end lost 0 bases, the J end lost 4 bases, and 10 bases lay between the germline ends. Germline CDR1 and CDR2: SGHRS and YFSETQ. CDR3 length equals 14 residues. As DNA, the CDR3 is TGCGCCAGCAGCTTGGGAGAGAGATCCTATGGCTACACCTTC. Its translation: CASSLGERSYGYTF. Using reference TRBV5-1 and TRBJ1-2 for the parts outside the CDR3, the full variable domain is KAGVTQTPRYLIKTRGQQVTLSCSPISGHRSVSWYQQTPGQGLQFLFEYFSETQRNKGNFPGRFSGRQFSNSRSEMNVSTLELGDSALYLCASSLGERSYGYTFGSGTRLTVV.

V usage is TRBV5-1 and J usage is TRBJ2-1; the match to TRBD2 covers 11 bases. The V segment lost 4 bases and the J segment 3 bases; nucleotides outside the gene matches: 3. The CDR3 totals 15 residues. Germline V gene sequence: CDR1 SGHRS, CDR2 YFSETQ. In DNA, the CDR3 is TGCGCCAGCAGCCCAACTAGCGGGGGCTACAATGAGCAGTTCTTC. Translated: CASSPTSGGYNEQFF. The complete variable domain, with remaining parts taken from reference TRBV5-1 and TRBJ2-1, reads KAGVTQTPRYLIKTRGQQVTLSCSPISGHRSVSWYQQTPGQGLQFLFEYFSETQRNKGNFPGRFSGRQFSNSRSEMNVSTLELGDSALYLCASSPTSGGYNEQFFGPGTRLTVL.

A few counts support this clone. At the DNA level, this CDR3 is encoded by other sequences in the same sample as well. The genes are TRBV7-8 and TRBJ2-7; 7 bases map to TRBD1. Germline assignment: CDR1 SGHVS and CDR2 FQNEAQ. The CDR3 contains 14 residues. V shed 2 bases and J 2 bases; nucleotides not matched to a gene: 3. The CDR3 DNA sequence: TGTGCCAGCAGCTTAAGACAGGGCCCCTACGAGCAGTACTTC. Its translation is CASSLRQGPYEQYF.

The chain recombines TRBV6-6 with TRBJ2-3; 7 bases are shared with TRBD1. After removal of 5 bases from V and 2 bases from J, the junction contained 4 bases not matched to a gene. The V gene's germline CDR1 is MNHNY and CDR2 SVGAGI (reference sequence). The CDR3 contains 14 residues. The CDR3 DNA sequence: TGTGCCAGCAGTCGCGACAGGGACACAGATACGCAGTATTTT. Translating gives CASSRDRDTDTQYF.

V usage is TRBV6-1 and J usage is TRBJ2-7; D perhaps matches TRBD1 (6 bases). In germline, CDR1 is MNHNS, CDR2 SASEGT. Trimming shortened V by 1 base and J by 4 bases, and 32 bases separated the two germline ends. The CDR3 runs 21 residues. In nucleotides, the CDR3 is TGTGCCAGCAGTGAAGACCCCAGAGAGGGCAGGGGAGCTGGACGGCGGTACGAGCAGTACTTC. Translating it yields CASSEDPREGRGAGRRYEQYF.

This chain uses TRBV5-4 with TRBJ2-2; 9 bases are shared with TRBD2. V shed 2 bases, J shed 6 bases, and the junction held 5 bases outside the gene matches. Germline V gene sequence: CDR1 SGHNT, CDR2 YYREEE (reference sequence). The CDR3 sequence is 15 residues long. CDR3 DNA sequence: TGTGCCAGCAGCTTTACTAGCGGGTGGGCCGGGGAGCTGTTTTTT. Translated, it gives CASSFTSGWAGELFF.

The chain combines TRBV7-8 with TRBJ2-7, with D tentatively TRBD2 (6 bases). Trimming cost V 2 bases and J 0 bases, with 11 bases left between them. The CDR3 is made up of 15 amino acids. The germline gives CDR1 SGHVS, CDR2 FQNEAQ. In DNA, the CDR3 is TGTGCCAGCAGCTTATTAGACGGGGGCTCCTACGAGCAGTACTTC. Its protein product is CASSLLDGGSYEQYF.

This chain joins TRBV27 and TRBJ1-5, with D uncertain. The CDR3 spans 13 residues. CDR1 MNHEY and CDR2 SMNVEV come from the germline V gene (reference sequence). The V and J ends lost 5 bases and 0 bases respectively, with 5 bases between them. The CDR3 DNA is TGTGCCAGCAGTCAGGCTAGCAATCAGCCCCAGCATTTT. Its protein product is CASSQASNQPQHF.

The chain is built from TRBV7-9 and TRBJ2-2; 8 bases fit TRBD2. V trimming: 5 bases; J trimming: 5 bases; junction bases outside the gene matches: 10. The germline gives CDR1 SEHNR, CDR2 FQNEAQ (reference sequence). This CDR3 comprises 16 residues. The CDR3 nucleotides read TGTGCCAGCAGCCCGCTCTGGACGGGGGGGACCGGGGAGCTGTTTTTT. Its translation is CASSPLWTGGTGELFF.

The rearrangement links TRBV7-9 to TRBJ2-5; no clear D. The CDR3 consists of 15 residues. V lost 6 bases to trimming and J lost 2 bases, with 16 bases between them. In germline, CDR1 is SEHNR, CDR2 FQNEAQ (reference sequence). CDR3 sequence (DNA): TGTGCCAGCAGTACTCTCGGGCAGGCGCAAGAGACCCAGTACTTC. Translating it yields CASSTLGQAQETQYF.

Regarding this clone: The sample has other DNA sequences that encode this CDR3 too. This chain uses TRBV3-1 (or the pseudogene TRBV3-2) with TRBJ1-2, with D unresolved. Trimming took off 4 bases at V and 0 bases at J, with 9 bases between the two ends. Germline loops: CDR1 LGHDT, CDR2 YNNKEL (reference sequence). The CDR3 loop spans 14 amino acids. CDR3 region: CASSLPGANYGYTF. CDR3 DNA: TGTGCCAGCAGCCTGCCCGGGGCTAACTATGGCTACACCTTC.

V and J are TRBV2 and TRBJ2-5; 7 nucleotides agree with TRBD1. The CDR3 is 13 amino acids. The V gene end was trimmed by 5 bases and the J gene end by 5 bases; junction bases not matched to a gene: 5. In germline, CDR1 is SNHLY, CDR2 FYNNEI. In DNA form, the CDR3 reads TGTGCCAGCAGTCAGAGGGGGCGCGAGACCCAGTACTTC. This sequence encodes CASSQRGRETQYF.

The chain combines TRBV25-1 with TRBJ1-6; D gene ambiguous. Germline assignment: CDR1 MGHDK and CDR2 SYGVNS. V was pared by 4 bases and J by 10 bases, with 11 bases between. This CDR3 region has 13 residues. In DNA, the CDR3 is TGTGCCAGCAGTGCTTCAGTTGAATCACCCCTCCACTTT. This encodes CASSASVESPLHF.

The chain uses TRBV5-1 and TRBJ1-2; possible D gene TRBD1, 6 bases. The CDR3 is 14 residues long. Germline V gene sequence: CDR1 SGHRS, CDR2 YFSETQ. V dropped 2 bases and J dropped 4 bases, with 12 bases sitting between them. CDR3: CASSLGTSLYGYTF. DNA of the CDR3: TGCGCCAGCAGCTTAGGGACATCCCTCTATGGCTACACCTTC.

This chain uses TRBV7-3 with TRBJ2-3; the D call may be TRBD1 or TRBD2 (5 bases each). Germline V gives CDR1 SGHTA, CDR2 FQGTGA. The CDR3 runs to 15 residues. Trimming removed 2 bases from V and 4 bases from J, with 13 bases in between. In DNA form, the CDR3 reads TGTGCCAGCAGCTTAGGGCAGGGAGTCCCAGATACGCAGTATTTT. Residues: CASSLGQGVPDTQYF.

This chain uses TRBV6-5 with TRBJ1-2; 7 nucleotides agree with TRBD1. The V segment lost 3 bases and the J segment 4 bases; nucleotides outside the gene matches: 5. In germline, CDR1 is MNHEY, CDR2 SVGAGI. This CDR3 has 14 amino acids. The CDR3 protein is CASSYRQGGYGYTF. The CDR3 DNA is TGTGCCAGCAGTTATCGACAGGGTGGCTATGGCTACACCTTC.

The rearrangement links TRBV28 to TRBJ2-7; unclear D gene. The CDR3 has 16 amino acids. Per germline, CDR1 MDHEN and CDR2 SYDVKM. V was shortened by 5 bases and J by 2 bases, with 19 bases between the two germline ends. The CDR3 loop is CASSPQLVQDPYEQYF. CDR3 DNA sequence: TGTGCCAGCAGTCCACAACTTGTCCAGGACCCCTACGAGCAGTACTTC.

This chain links TRBV5-1 with TRBJ1-6, with D possibly matching TRBD1 (5 bases). Germline CDR1 SGHRS, CDR2 YFSETQ. Deletions cut 4 bases from V and 5 bases from J, with 13 bases between. The CDR3 is 15 amino acids. The chain's CDR3 is CASSGGTSNNSPLHF. The DNA for the CDR3 is TGCGCCAGCAGCGGGGGGACCAGTAATAATTCACCCCTCCACTTT.

The gene calls are TRBV5-1 and TRBJ1-1, with D uncertain. V was pared by 0 bases and J by 6 bases, with 9 bases between. The CDR3 spans 13 residues. Germline V gives CDR1 SGHRS, CDR2 YFSETQ. CDR3 amino acids: CASSLGLGAEAFF. The CDR3 DNA sequence: TGCGCCAGCAGCTTGGGCCTCGGTGCTGAAGCTTTCTTT. Based on the CDR3 plus reference TRBV5-1 and TRBJ1-1, the full variable domain is KAGVTQTPRYLIKTRGQQVTLSCSPISGHRSVSWYQQTPGQGLQFLFEYFSETQRNKGNFPGRFSGRQFSNSRSEMNVSTLELGDSALYLCASSLGLGAEAFFGQGTRLTVV.

This clone was counted once. This chain connects TRBV11-2 to TRBJ2-7, with 7 bases lining up with TRBD2. Losses at the gene ends were 0 bases for V and 3 bases for J; bases not matched to a gene: 5. This CDR3 region has 15 residues. CDR1 and CDR2 (germline): SGHAT, FQNNGV. The CDR3, as DNA: TGTGCCAGCAGCTTAGAGGGGGGGGTTAACTACGAGCAGTACTTC. Translation gives CASSLEGGVNYEQYF.

This chain links TRBV6-1 with TRBJ2-5; D is unclear. This CDR3 comprises 15 residues. Between the trimmed V and J ends, which lost 1 base and 1 base, there was a span of 10 bases. Per germline, CDR1 MNHNS and CDR2 SASEGT. This CDR3 is CASSEVQLLQETQYF. In nucleotides, the CDR3 is TGTGCCAGCAGTGAAGTTCAGCTACTCCAAGAGACCCAGTACTTC.

This rearrangement joins TRBV5-6 to TRBJ1-1, with unresolved D. CDR1 and CDR2 (germline): SGHDT, YYEEEE. The length of the CDR3 is 14 residues. Trimming removed 4 bases from V and 4 bases from J, with 14 bases in between. The CDR3 region is CASSIDPSGTEAFF. The CDR3 nucleotides read TGTGCCAGCAGCATCGACCCGTCTGGCACTGAAGCTTTCTTT.